Listed below are T cell receptor beta chains from one sample, sequenced in a study of Ad26.COV2.S vaccination and SARS-CoV-2 variants. TCRdb's copy holds only in-frame clones and misses some; the assay was immunoSEQ multiplex PCR. Counted here are more than 300,000 clones, 75% to 90% occurring once; the ten biggest clones make up roughly 10%. The sample consisted of peripheral blood, taken in a trial of Ad26.COV2.S vaccine versus placebo. These receptor sequences come from a person aged 18-60 years who received the Ad26.COV2.S COVID-19 vaccine or a placebo. Both conserved end residues are part of each CDR3. The order of the fields is V gene, D gene, J gene, CDR3 length, clone size, CDR3 protein, CDR3 DNA. The D gene is left open where the match is weak. The listing skips clone size in some rows; elsewhere it reads once, few, many or a size class.

v_call: TRBV4-1; d_call: TRBD1; j_call: TRBJ2-3; cdr3_length: 16; clone_size: -; cdr3_aa: CASSHPSGTGGDTQYF; cdr3_nt: TGCGCCAGCAGCCACCCCAGCGGGACAGGGGGAGATACGCAGTATTTT
v_call: TRBV7-2; d_call: TRBD2; j_call: TRBJ2-5; cdr3_length: 15; clone_size: -; cdr3_aa: CASSEAGGGWETQYF; cdr3_nt: TGTGCCAGCAGCGAAGCGGGGGGAGGCTGGGAGACCCAGTACTTC
v_call: TRBV19; d_call: TRBD1; j_call: TRBJ1-4; cdr3_length: 14; clone_size: -; cdr3_aa: CASNLDRGQEKLFF; cdr3_nt: TGTGCCAGTAATCTGGACAGGGGGCAAGAAAAACTGTTTTTT
v_call: TRBV7-9; d_call: -; j_call: TRBJ2-2; cdr3_length: 17; clone_size: -; cdr3_aa: CASSSNQRTENTGELFF; cdr3_nt: TGTGCCAGCAGCTCGAATCAACGGACAGAAAACACCGGGGAGCTGTTTTTT
v_call: TRBV6-5; d_call: TRBD2; j_call: TRBJ2-3; cdr3_length: 14; clone_size: once; cdr3_aa: CASSLLAGPDTQYF; cdr3_nt: TGTGCCAGCAGCCTACTAGCGGGTCCAGATACGCAGTATTTT
v_call: TRBV7-9; d_call: -; j_call: TRBJ1-2; cdr3_length: 13; clone_size: -; cdr3_aa: CASSSTGAYGYTF; cdr3_nt: TGTGCCAGCAGCTCCACAGGCGCCTATGGCTACACCTTC
v_call: TRBV5-6; d_call: -; j_call: TRBJ2-7; cdr3_length: 14; clone_size: once; cdr3_aa: CASSLDQGPTRQYF; cdr3_nt: TGTGCCAGCAGCTTGGATCAGGGCCCTACGAGGCAGTACTTC
v_call: TRBV5-1; d_call: TRBD1; j_call: TRBJ1-3; cdr3_length: 14; clone_size: few; cdr3_aa: CASSQDRGRHTIYF; cdr3_nt: TGCGCCAGCAGCCAAGACAGGGGGCGGCACACCATATATTTT
v_call: TRBV2; d_call: -; j_call: TRBJ1-2; cdr3_length: 15; clone_size: -; cdr3_aa: CATQRGTERVYGYTF; cdr3_nt: TGTGCCACCCAGCGGGGCACGGAGAGGGTCTATGGCTACACCTTC
v_call: TRBV19; d_call: -; j_call: TRBJ2-2; cdr3_length: 14; clone_size: -; cdr3_aa: CASSISRTAGELFF; cdr3_nt: TGTGCCAGTAGTATCTCCAGGACTGCCGGGGAGCTGTTTTTT
v_call: TRBV5-1; d_call: TRBD1; j_call: TRBJ2-1; cdr3_length: 15; clone_size: -; cdr3_aa: CASSAGQGAVNEQFF; cdr3_nt: TGCGCCAGCAGCGCGGGACAGGGGGCAGTGAATGAGCAGTTCTTC
v_call: TRBV4-2; d_call: TRBD2; j_call: TRBJ2-5; cdr3_length: 15; clone_size: -; cdr3_aa: CASSQYLAGEETQYF; cdr3_nt: TGTGCCAGCAGCCAATATTTGGCGGGGGAGGAGACCCAGTACTTC
v_call: TRBV20-1; d_call: -; j_call: TRBJ1-2; cdr3_length: 11; clone_size: -; cdr3_aa: CSNSGNYGYTF; cdr3_nt: TGCAGCAACAGCGGCAACTATGGCTACACCTTC
v_call: TRBV6-2/TRBV6-3; d_call: TRBD2; j_call: TRBJ2-7; cdr3_length: 15; clone_size: few; cdr3_aa: CASSYSGTSGNGEYF; cdr3_nt: TGTGCCAGCAGTTACTCCGGGACTAGCGGGAATGGGGAGTACTTC
v_call: TRBV7-8; d_call: -; j_call: TRBJ2-1; cdr3_length: 13; clone_size: -; cdr3_aa: CASSLNRYNEQFF; cdr3_nt: TGTGCCAGCAGCCTGAACAGGTACAATGAGCAGTTCTTC
v_call: TRBV5-1; d_call: -; j_call: TRBJ2-7; cdr3_length: 16; clone_size: -; cdr3_aa: CASSPSTQAGGSEQYF; cdr3_nt: TGCGCCAGCAGCCCTTCCACGCAGGCCGGAGGGTCCGAGCAGTACTTC
v_call: TRBV29-1; d_call: -; j_call: TRBJ2-5; cdr3_length: 13; clone_size: -; cdr3_aa: CSVEEGAAMTQYF; cdr3_nt: TGCAGCGTTGAGGAGGGGGCGGCAATGACCCAGTACTTC
v_call: TRBV19; d_call: -; j_call: TRBJ2-2; cdr3_length: 15; clone_size: -; cdr3_aa: CASSIGQTLTGELFF; cdr3_nt: TGTGCCAGTAGTATAGGACAGACTCTGACCGGGGAGCTGTTTTTT
v_call: TRBV5-1; d_call: -; j_call: TRBJ2-2; cdr3_length: 15; clone_size: -; cdr3_aa: CASSRSGRDTGELFF; cdr3_nt: TGCGCCAGCAGCCGGAGCGGGCGTGACACCGGGGAGCTGTTTTTT
v_call: TRBV28; d_call: -; j_call: TRBJ1-2; cdr3_length: 15; clone_size: many; cdr3_aa: CASSLNYRGGASYTF; cdr3_nt: TGTGCCAGCAGTTTAAACTATCGGGGGGGCGCCAGCTACACCTTC
v_call: TRBV4-3; d_call: -; j_call: TRBJ1-1; cdr3_length: 14; clone_size: -; cdr3_aa: CASSQDLPNTEAFF; cdr3_nt: TGCGCCAGCAGCCAAGATCTGCCAAACACTGAAGCTTTCTTT
v_call: TRBV7-2; d_call: -; j_call: TRBJ2-1; cdr3_length: 12; clone_size: -; cdr3_aa: CASSTWQNEQFF; cdr3_nt: TGTGCCAGCAGCACCTGGCAGAATGAGCAGTTCTTC
v_call: TRBV6-2/TRBV6-3; d_call: -; j_call: TRBJ2-7; cdr3_length: 13; clone_size: -; cdr3_aa: CASSRTDFKDEYF; cdr3_nt: TGTGCCAGCAGTCGGACAGATTTTAAAGATGAGTACTTC
v_call: TRBV7-2; d_call: -; j_call: TRBJ2-1; cdr3_length: 14; clone_size: -; cdr3_aa: CASSLASRANEQFF; cdr3_nt: TGTGCCAGCAGCTTAGCGAGTCGGGCGAATGAGCAGTTCTTC
v_call: TRBV6-2/TRBV6-3; d_call: TRBD1; j_call: TRBJ1-2; cdr3_length: 16; clone_size: -; cdr3_aa: CASSYAGTGRNGGYTF; cdr3_nt: TGTGCCAGCAGTTACGCGGGGACAGGGAGGAACGGCGGCTACACCTTC
v_call: TRBV7-8; d_call: TRBD1; j_call: TRBJ2-3; cdr3_length: 16; clone_size: once; cdr3_aa: CASSWTGGAVTDTQYF; cdr3_nt: TGTGCCAGCAGCTGGACAGGGGGCGCAGTCACAGATACGCAGTATTTT
v_call: TRBV18; d_call: -; j_call: TRBJ2-7; cdr3_length: 13; clone_size: -; cdr3_aa: CASSLGDFYEQYF; cdr3_nt: TGTGCCAGCTCACTAGGGGACTTCTACGAGCAGTACTTC
v_call: TRBV11-3; d_call: TRBD2; j_call: TRBJ2-1; cdr3_length: 15; clone_size: once; cdr3_aa: CASSMGLALMDEQFF; cdr3_nt: TGTGCCAGCAGCATGGGACTAGCACTGATGGATGAGCAGTTCTTC
v_call: TRBV6-5; d_call: -; j_call: TRBJ1-6; cdr3_length: 14; clone_size: -; cdr3_aa: CASSRGNNNSPLHF; cdr3_nt: TGTGCCAGCAGCCGGGGGAACAATAATTCACCCCTCCACTTT
v_call: TRBV7-2; d_call: TRBD1; j_call: TRBJ2-1; cdr3_length: 15; clone_size: -; cdr3_aa: CASSYGTGPLDEQFF; cdr3_nt: TGTGCCAGCAGCTACGGGACAGGGCCATTAGATGAGCAGTTCTTC
v_call: TRBV28; d_call: TRBD2; j_call: TRBJ2-7; cdr3_length: 14; clone_size: -; cdr3_aa: CASTLAGGLNEQYF; cdr3_nt: TGTGCCAGCACCTTAGCGGGAGGACTTAACGAGCAGTACTTC
v_call: TRBV28; d_call: -; j_call: TRBJ1-5; cdr3_length: 14; clone_size: -; cdr3_aa: CASTSIARGRPQHF; cdr3_nt: TGTGCCAGCACCTCGATTGCCAGGGGTAGGCCCCAGCATTTT
v_call: TRBV12-3/TRBV12-4; d_call: -; j_call: TRBJ1-1; cdr3_length: 12; clone_size: -; cdr3_aa: CASSSFGTEAFF; cdr3_nt: TGTGCCAGCAGTTCCTTTGGCACTGAAGCTTTCTTT
v_call: TRBV7-2; d_call: -; j_call: TRBJ1-2; cdr3_length: 14; clone_size: -; cdr3_aa: CASSLEPTGNGYTF; cdr3_nt: TGTGCCAGCAGCCTTGAGCCTACAGGGAATGGCTACACCTTC
v_call: TRBV6-5; d_call: TRBD1; j_call: TRBJ2-3; cdr3_length: 15; clone_size: -; cdr3_aa: CASSYSGQNTDTQYF; cdr3_nt: TGTGCCAGCAGTTACTCGGGACAGAACACAGATACGCAGTATTTT
v_call: TRBV28; d_call: TRBD1; j_call: TRBJ2-2; cdr3_length: 16; clone_size: -; cdr3_aa: CASSLLGTANTGELFF; cdr3_nt: TGTGCCAGCAGTTTATTGGGGACAGCGAACACCGGGGAGCTGTTTTTT
v_call: TRBV19; d_call: TRBD2; j_call: TRBJ2-7; cdr3_length: 16; clone_size: few; cdr3_aa: CASSVGTRGNPYEQYF; cdr3_nt: TGTGCCAGTAGTGTCGGGACTAGAGGTAACCCCTACGAGCAGTACTTC
v_call: TRBV24-1; d_call: TRBD2; j_call: TRBJ2-2; cdr3_length: 18; clone_size: -; cdr3_aa: CATSDTSRLAGNTGELFF; cdr3_nt: TGTGCCACCAGTGACACCTCTCGACTAGCGGGAAACACCGGGGAGCTGTTTTTT
v_call: TRBV7-3; d_call: -; j_call: TRBJ1-1; cdr3_length: 15; clone_size: -; cdr3_aa: CASSSTGRGWSEAFF; cdr3_nt: TGTGCCAGCAGCTCTACGGGCAGGGGCTGGTCTGAAGCTTTCTTT
v_call: TRBV6-1; d_call: -; j_call: TRBJ2-3; cdr3_length: 16; clone_size: -; cdr3_aa: CASSEAGPSFTDTQYF; cdr3_nt: TGTGCCAGCAGTGAAGCGGGACCGTCATTCACAGATACGCAGTATTTT